Described below is a single T cell receptor beta chain sequence and its context. Its antigen is currently not known. No base quality values were provided; no much bigger clone lies one nucleotide off. V is clipped by 0 bases and J by 5 bases, and the sequence between their germline boundaries is 15 bases long. The CDR3 goes from the cysteine to the phenylalanine over 16 residues. Just CDR3 DNA is preserved here, 48 bases in frame from base 1. CDR1 and CDR2 are read off the germline V gene as SGDLS and YYNGEE. From each donor, a single peripheral blood sample of about 116 mL on average was drawn into heparinised tubes. Using a panel that included CD45RO, CCR7, CD25, CD127, CD95 and CD27, naive, central memory, regulatory and stem cell-like memory CD4+ T cells were sorted on a BD FACSAria II. Purity was above 95% for every sorted population. PBMCs were isolated immediately by Lymphoprep density gradient centrifugation and stained directly without culture. Samples were stained and sorted in pairs, with one healthy donor and one patient per experiment, so that batch effects were minimized.

All of the isolated RNA was reverse transcribed with the High Capacity cDNA Reverse Transcription Kit, so expressed TCRB transcripts were sequenced. Deep immunoSEQ sequencing was applied to naive, central memory and regulatory T cell samples, giving an average of roughly 3.6 million total reads per sample. Sorted cells were lysed in RLT buffer, and RNA was extracted using DNase-treated RNeasy Micro or Mini kits according to cell number. Each cell subset was processed on its own to prevent cross-contamination, while patient and healthy donor samples were processed together. TCRB sequences were amplified from cDNA with the immunoSEQ multiplex PCR, producing 87-bp fragments spanning the CDR3 region. Sequencing of the amplicons was performed on the Illumina HiSeq platform. In the original analysis: Synthetic template baselines were used to correct PCR bias computationally, reads within Hamming distance 2 were collapsed together, and singletons that could not be merged were discarded. Reads were aligned against IMGT so that V, D and J genes, CDR3 length and insertions or deletions at six rearrangement sites could be assigned. Within each subset, clonotype counts were normalized to sorted cell number, after which true diversity and Gini coefficients were computed with the tcR R package. The overlap coefficient, calculated on TCRB nucleotide sequences, was used to measure repertoire sharing. Out-of-frame TCRB sequences from naive cells were analyzed as a proxy for the pre-selection repertoire. Sourced from immuneACCESS, this table was stored by TCRdb with only in-frame sequences that have V and J called. A share of the clones is absent; for the studies checked, an unresolved V gene accounts for under half, and the remainder has no known explanation. V and J calls and clone size are as listed in that table; D and trimming were resolved from the DNA. This sample lists more than 300,000 clones; about 14% were detected once. The ten largest clonotypes hold about 0.02% of the sample.

This entry is derived from a study of beta chain features in type 1 diabetes (dated by TCRdb to the late 2010s). Background for the entire study: No differences in mean age, gender distribution, total cell number or subset yield were found between patients and healthy donors. Across all samples, about 110 million sorted cells were examined, and cell number per subset correlated strongly with RNA yield. The study compared the TCRB repertoires of sorted circulating CD4+ T cell subsets in recently diagnosed type 1 diabetes patients with those in matched healthy donors. Regulatory and stem cell-like memory subsets were obtained from only 8 patients and roughly eight healthy donors, while naive and central memory subsets were obtained from all 30 or so donors.

Study-wide findings and limitations: Naive, central memory and regulatory TCRB repertoires appeared more similar among patients than among healthy donors. Sequencing cDNA rather than genomic DNA could over-represent highly expressing activated cells, although activation and CD3 levels did not differ between groups. A moderate but significant shortening of TCRB CDR3 length was observed in type 1 diabetes patients in all four CD4+ subsets. Shorter templates might have been favored by PCR, but patient and control samples were amplified and corrected together, so both groups would have been affected equally by any skew. Fewer insertions and more nucleotide deletions at VDJ recombination sites were observed in patients with type 1 diabetes, implying thymic rearrangement abnormalities. Because small numbers of individuals were included in the HLA sub-analyses, any influence of HLA type on TCRB rearrangement was left unresolved.

The clonotype comes from a woman aged 18-35 years in good health. The chain is made from TRBV9 and TRBJ2-1; there is no confident call for the D gene. The specimen sequenced was naive CD4+ T cells from blood. The sample's cell subset or site label, in plain terms: true naive CD4+ T cells. The sequenced DNA: TGTGCCAGCAGCGTAGACGGATGGAGCCAGAACAATGAGCAGTTCTTC. Protein translation: CASSVDGWSQNNEQFF. Beyond the CDR3, the reference TRBV9 and TRBJ2-1 genes provide the residues; the full variable domain reads: DSGVTQTPKHLITATGQRVTLRCSPRSGDLSVYWYQQSLDQGLQFLIQYYNGEERAKGNILERFSAQQFPDLHSELNLSSLELGDSALYFCASSVDGWSQNNEQFFGPGTRLTVL.